The source of this T cell receptor beta chain is a study of shared clonotypes between healthy human individuals. Whole-study findings and limits: A reduction in generation probabilities was seen for non-shared clonotypes relative to those shared by all four donors. Larger richness was generally estimated for naive than memory subsets.

CDR1 and CDR2 from the germline V gene are SQVTM and ANQGSEA. The CDR3 length is 13 residues. The V end was cut by 3 bases, the J end by 2 bases, with 10 bases between. Profiled with immunoSEQ multiplex PCR; TCRdb holds only in-frame clones, not every one. The sample holds hundreds of thousands of clones, roughly 72% seen once. Of note for this clone: Its antigen is undetermined.

The origin of this receptor is a woman in her 30s in good health. This rearrangement joins TRBV29-1 to TRBJ1-1; no clear D gene. Material for sequencing was memory CD4+ T cells sorted from blood. Noted subset: CD45RA-negative fraction. The CDR3 DNA reads as TGCAGCGTTGAGGCAGAGTTAAACACTGAAGCTTTCTTT. Residues: CSVEAELNTEAFF.